Listed below are T cell receptor beta chains from one sample, sequenced in a study of Tregs in tolerant kidney transplant recipients. The method was immunoSEQ multiplex PCR; TCRdb's version includes in-frame clones alone and lacks a portion of them. The table lists under 95,000 clones, approximately 89% of them singletons. Here the sequenced sample was Tregs from blood, taken before the transplant. The receptor source for this set is a human donor who received a combined kidney and bone marrow transplant. Each CDR3 is given with its conserved first and last residue. D genes are given only for firm matches. Expanded clones get a size class; other rows say once, few or many, or leave the size out.

j_gene	v_gene	abundance	d_gene	CDR3aa	CDR3nt
TRBJ1-2	TRBV6-5	once	NA	CASRDPRRYGYTF	TGTGCCAGCAGGGACCCTCGGCGATATGGCTACACCTTC
TRBJ2-1	TRBV2	NA	TRBD2	CASSGPSGRGDEQFF	TGTGCCAGCAGTGGCCCTAGCGGGAGGGGCGATGAGCAGTTCTTC
TRBJ2-1	TRBV6-4	once	TRBD2	CASSDWKWTSSRSSYNEQFF	TGTGCCAGCAGTGACTGGAAGTGGACTAGCAGCCGTAGCTCCTACAATGAGCAGTTCTTC
TRBJ2-2	TRBV19	NA	TRBD2	CASSRAGRQTGELFF	TGTGCCAGTAGTAGGGCCGGGAGGCAGACCGGGGAGCTGTTTTTT
TRBJ1-2	TRBV28	NA	NA	CASSLLESRTRGYTF	TGTGCCAGCAGTTTATTAGAATCGCGGACCCGTGGCTACACCTTC
TRBJ2-2	TRBV5-1	NA	NA	CASSPGPETGELFF	TGCGCCAGCAGTCCGGGCCCGGAGACCGGGGAGCTGTTTTTT
TRBJ2-3	TRBV7-9	NA	NA	CASSVTDTQYF	TGTGCCAGCAGCGTTACAGATACGCAGTATTTT
TRBJ2-7	TRBV5-4	NA	NA	CASSLDGGGNYEQYF	TGTGCCAGCAGCTTGGATGGGGGTGGGAACTACGAGCAGTACTTC
TRBJ2-7	TRBV5-6	NA	NA	CASSRVAASYEQYF	TGTGCCAGCAGCAGAGTAGCGGCTTCCTACGAGCAGTACTTC
TRBJ2-7	TRBV19	NA	NA	CASSPNRVESYEQYF	TGTGCCAGTAGCCCCAACAGGGTCGAGTCCTACGAGCAGTACTTC
TRBJ1-2	TRBV30	NA	NA	CAWKEGGYTF	TGTGCCTGGAAGGAAGGTGGCTACACCTTC
TRBJ2-5	TRBV5-1	NA	NA	CASSLAPGASKETQYF	TGCGCCAGCAGCTTGGCTCCAGGGGCGAGTAAAGAGACCCAGTACTTC
TRBJ2-7	TRBV5-4	NA	NA	CASSLGDEQYF	TGTGCCAGCAGCTTGGGCGACGAGCAGTACTTC
TRBJ1-4	TRBV7-2	NA	NA	CASSPTATNEKLFF	TGTGCCAGCAGCCCCACAGCAACTAATGAAAAACTGTTTTTT
TRBJ2-7	TRBV5-1	NA	NA	CASSLASGYLYEQYF	TGCGCCAGCAGCTTGGCCAGCGGCTACCTCTACGAGCAGTACTTC
TRBJ2-2	TRBV18	NA	TRBD2	CASSPRSGRDTGELFF	TGTGCCAGCTCACCAAGGAGCGGGAGAGACACCGGGGAGCTGTTTTTT
TRBJ2-3	TRBV6-1	NA	NA	CASSESRDSTDTQYF	TGTGCCAGCAGTGAATCTCGGGACAGCACAGATACGCAGTATTTT
TRBJ2-5	TRBV7-2	NA	TRBD2	CASSAGLAPPQETQYF	TGTGCCAGCAGTGCGGGACTAGCCCCCCCACAAGAGACCCAGTACTTC
TRBJ2-5	TRBV27	NA	TRBD1	CASSPTGQVAAATQYF	TGTGCCAGCAGTCCCACGGGACAGGTGGCCGCCGCGACCCAGTACTTC
TRBJ1-3	TRBV6-1	NA	NA	CASSETIPGSKAIYF	TGTGCCAGCAGTGAAACCATTCCAGGTTCCAAAGCCATATATTTT
TRBJ1-2	TRBV7-9	NA	NA	CASSRGDGYTF	TGTGCCAGCAGCCGGGGGGATGGCTACACCTTC
TRBJ2-2	TRBV10-3	NA	TRBD2	CASSGRLQSAGELFF	TGTGCCTCCAGCGGGAGGTTGCAGTCGGCCGGGGAGCTGTTTTTT
TRBJ2-5	TRBV11-2	NA	NA	CASSLSREETQYF	TGTGCCAGCAGCTTGTCAAGGGAAGAGACCCAGTACTTC
TRBJ2-7	TRBV28	NA	NA	CASSLGHYEQYF	TGTGCCAGCAGTTTAGGGCACTACGAGCAGTACTTC
TRBJ2-3	TRBV5-1	once	TRBD2	CASSLELAGAGTDTQYF	TGCGCCAGCAGCTTGGAACTAGCGGGAGCAGGCACAGATACGCAGTATTTT
TRBJ1-5	TRBV5-5	once	NA	CASSLDGFNQPQHF	TGTGCCAGCAGCTTAGACGGCTTCAATCAGCCCCAGCATTTT
TRBJ2-5	TRBV18	NA	NA	CASSPGRGETQYF	TGTGCCAGCTCACCGGGCCGCGGGGAGACCCAGTACTTC
TRBJ1-1	TRBV19	NA	TRBD1	CASSSTGGYTEAFF	TGTGCCAGTAGTTCGACAGGGGGCTACACTGAAGCTTTCTTT
TRBJ1-5	TRBV7-2	NA	NA	CASSFHRDGNQPQHF	TGTGCCAGCAGCTTCCACAGGGACGGCAATCAGCCCCAGCATTTT
TRBJ2-7	TRBV7-9	NA	NA	CASSFTAGQGVYEQYF	TGTGCCAGCAGCTTCACTGCGGGGCAGGGGGTCTACGAGCAGTACTTC
TRBJ2-7	TRBV5-6	NA	TRBD2	CASSPGLAGGLAYEQYF	TGTGCCAGCAGCCCCGGACTAGCGGGAGGGCTAGCCTACGAGCAGTACTTC
TRBJ2-7	TRBV6-9	NA	NA	CASSYGARGEQYF	TGTGCCAGCAGTTACGGGGCTAGGGGCGAGCAGTACTTC
TRBJ2-5	TRBV14	NA	NA	CASSQGIVRAIETQYF	TGTGCCAGCAGCCAAGGTATCGTCAGGGCGATAGAGACCCAGTACTTC
TRBJ2-5	TRBV19	NA	TRBD2	CASSTDSGSGETQYF	TGTGCCAGTAGTACTGATAGCGGGAGTGGAGAGACCCAGTACTTC
TRBJ2-3	TRBV7-7	NA	TRBD2	CASSRTSGRSDTQYF	TGTGCCAGCAGTCGGACTAGCGGGAGATCAGATACGCAGTATTTT
TRBJ2-1	TRBV7-3	NA	NA	CASSSSSHDGNEQFF	TGTGCCAGCAGCTCTAGCTCCCATGATGGGAATGAGCAGTTCTTC
TRBJ1-3	TRBV6-5	once	NA	CASSRQAGNTIYF	TGTGCCAGCTCTAGACAGGCTGGAAACACCATATATTTT
TRBJ2-5	TRBV11-1	NA	NA	CASSLGYQETQYF	TGTGCCAGCAGCTTAGGGTACCAAGAGACCCAGTACTTC
TRBJ2-3	TRBV5-1	once	TRBD2	CASNSGSGSDTQYF	TGCGCCAGCAACAGCGGGAGTGGCTCAGATACGCAGTATTTT
TRBJ2-7	TRBV10-2	NA	NA	CASRPGSLSYEQYF	TGCGCCAGCAGGCCCGGAAGTCTCTCCTACGAGCAGTACTTC
TRBJ2-5	TRBV11-2	NA	TRBD2	CASSFGLAGKLQETQYF	TGTGCCAGCAGCTTCGGACTAGCGGGGAAACTACAAGAGACCCAGTACTTC
TRBJ2-5	TRBV19	NA	NA	CASSWGRQETQYF	TGTGCCAGTAGTTGGGGCAGGCAAGAGACCCAGTACTTC